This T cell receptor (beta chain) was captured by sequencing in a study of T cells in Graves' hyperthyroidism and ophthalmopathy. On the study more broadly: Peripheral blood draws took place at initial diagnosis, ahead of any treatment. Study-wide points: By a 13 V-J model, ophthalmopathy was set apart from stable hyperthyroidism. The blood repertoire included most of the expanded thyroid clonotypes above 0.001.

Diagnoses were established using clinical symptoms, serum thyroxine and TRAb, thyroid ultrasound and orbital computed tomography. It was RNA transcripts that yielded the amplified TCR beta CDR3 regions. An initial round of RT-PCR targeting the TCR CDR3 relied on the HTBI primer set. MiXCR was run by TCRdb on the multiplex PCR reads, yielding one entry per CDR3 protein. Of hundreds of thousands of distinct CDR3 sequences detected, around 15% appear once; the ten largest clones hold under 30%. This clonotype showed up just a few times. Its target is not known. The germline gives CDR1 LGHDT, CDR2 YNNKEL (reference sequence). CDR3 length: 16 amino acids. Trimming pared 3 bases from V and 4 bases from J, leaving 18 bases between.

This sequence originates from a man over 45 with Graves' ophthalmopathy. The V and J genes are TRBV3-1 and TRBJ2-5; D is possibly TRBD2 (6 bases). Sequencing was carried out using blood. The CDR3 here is CASSQAGTGGTETQYF. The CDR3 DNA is TGTGCCAGCAGCCAGGCTGGGACTGGCGGGACAGAGACCCAGTACTTC.